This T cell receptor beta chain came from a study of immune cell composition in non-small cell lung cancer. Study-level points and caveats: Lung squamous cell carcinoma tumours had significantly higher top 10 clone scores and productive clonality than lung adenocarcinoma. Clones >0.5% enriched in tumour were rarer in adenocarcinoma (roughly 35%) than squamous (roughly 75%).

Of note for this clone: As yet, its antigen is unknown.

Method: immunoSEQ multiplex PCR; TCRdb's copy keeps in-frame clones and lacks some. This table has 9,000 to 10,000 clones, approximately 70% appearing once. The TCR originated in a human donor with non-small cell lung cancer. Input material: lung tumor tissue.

The CDR3 protein is CASSLDPPYTEAFF. The CDR3, as DNA: TGTGCCAGCAGCTTAGATCCCCCTTACACTGAAGCTTTCTTT. V gene TRBV7-9 combines with J gene TRBJ1-1; D is uncertain. Germline V CDR1 and CDR2: SEHNR, FQNEAQ (reference sequence). The CDR3 is 14 residues long. V was trimmed by 1 base and J by 3 bases, leaving 9 bases between them. The full variable domain, its missing parts supplied by reference TRBV7-9 and TRBJ1-1, is DTGVSQNPRHKITKRGQNVTFRCDPISEHNRLYWYRQTLGQGPEFLTYFQNEAQLEKSRLLSDRFSAERPKGSFSTLEIQRTEQGDSAMYLCASSLDPPYTEAFFGQGTRLTVV.